A single sample gave rise to the 20 T cell receptor beta chains below, sequenced in a study of OX40 agonist ivuxolimab in advanced cancers. TCRdb keeps only in-frame clones here, not all; method: immunoSEQ multiplex PCR. The sample consists of tens of thousands of clones, 79% of them appearing once. The input for sequencing was CD4+ or CD8+ T cells sorted from blood, taken in a trial of the OX40 agonist ivuxolimab. The receptors were sampled from an adult with an advanced solid tumor such as melanoma, head and neck, liver or kidney cancer.

The V gene is TRBV7-7, the J gene TRBJ2-1, with a possible D match to TRBD1 (6 bases). Germline V gives CDR1 SSHAT, CDR2 FNYEAQ (reference sequence). Trimming removed 1 base from V and 7 bases from J, with 14 bases in between. This CDR3 is 15 amino acids long. CDR3 protein: CASSLGLGGLNEQFF. CDR3 nucleotide sequence: TGTGCCAGCAGCTTAGGCCTAGGGGGTTTGAATGAGCAGTTCTTC.

V and J are TRBV7-2 and TRBJ2-1; D gene ambiguous. Germline V gene lookup returns CDR1 SGHTA and CDR2 FQGNSA. This CDR3 spans 16 amino acids. V dropped 3 bases and J dropped 7 bases, with 19 bases sitting between them. CDR3 bases: TGTGCCAGCAGCTTTCCTTTCGGCCTAGGTGAGAATGAGCAGTTCTTC. Translating it yields CASSFPFGLGENEQFF.

Comments on this clone: Different DNA sequences within this sample yield the same CDR3. This chain uses TRBV5-1 with TRBJ1-6; D may be TRBD1 (6 bases). V lost 4 bases, J lost 4 bases, and 15 bases lay in between. This CDR3 region has 16 residues. Germline loops: CDR1 SGHRS, CDR2 YFSETQ. CDR3 nucleotides: TGCGCCAGCAGCCCCGACGGGGGCGGGTATAATTCACCCCTCCACTTT. As protein: CASSPDGGGYNSPLHF.

This chain uses TRBV16 with TRBJ1-3; 7 positions agree with TRBD1. Germline CDR1 and CDR2: KGHSY and FQNENV. With 0 bases clipped from V and 0 bases from J, the junction kept 8 bases outside the gene matches. CDR3 length: 18 amino acids. CDR3 protein: CASSQSGRGGLSGNTIYF. CDR3 nucleotides: TGTGCCAGCAGCCAATCTGGAAGAGGGGGCCTCTCTGGAAACACCATATATTTT.

The V call is TRBV30, the J call TRBJ2-5, with TRBD2 as a possible D gene (5 bases). Per germline, CDR1 GTSNPN and CDR2 SVGIG (reference sequence). The CDR3 has 14 amino acids. Between the trimmed V and J ends, which lost 0 bases and 5 bases, there was a span of 13 bases. The CDR3 loop reads CAWSVPGSWETQYF. In DNA form, the CDR3 reads TGTGCCTGGAGTGTACCGGGGTCTTGGGAGACCCAGTACTTC.

The gene calls are TRBV10-1 and TRBJ2-1; D ambiguous. CDR3 length: 16 amino acids. The germline V gene encodes CDR1 WNHNN and CDR2 SYGVQD (reference sequence). Between the trimmed V and J ends, which lost 2 bases and 7 bases, there was a span of 18 bases. CDR3 nucleotides: TGCGCCAGCAGTGAGGATGTAGGTCTAGGAAGGAATGAGCAGTTCTTC. Residues: CASSEDVGLGRNEQFF.

The V and J genes are TRBV10-3 and TRBJ1-2; no clear D. The V end lost 5 bases, the J end lost 4 bases, and 14 bases lay between the germline ends. The CDR3 is 14 residues long. CDR1 ENHRY and CDR2 SYGVKD come from the germline V gene. This CDR3 reads CAISIDRSLYGYTF. The CDR3 DNA reads as TGTGCCATCAGTATTGACCGCAGTCTCTATGGCTACACCTTC.

The rearrangement uses TRBV6-4 and TRBJ2-2; D is uncertain. CDR3 length: 14 amino acids. CDR1 and CDR2 from the germline V gene are MRHNA and SNTAGT. Trimming cost V 4 bases and J 2 bases, with 8 bases left between them. CDR3 amino acids: CASSVDGNTGELFF. The CDR3 bases are TGTGCCAGCAGTGTGGACGGAAACACCGGGGAGCTGTTTTTT.

V is TRBV7-8 and J is TRBJ2-6; a weak D match, TRBD1 (5 bases). Trimming left V 1 base short and J 0 bases short, with 19 bases between. The CDR3 has 20 residues. Germline CDR1 and CDR2: SGHVS and FQNEAQ. The CDR3 bases are TGTGCCAGCAGCTTAGGGATAAGGGGCGCCAGCCTCTCTGGGGCCAACGTCCTGACTTTC. This encodes CASSLGIRGASLSGANVLTF.

V gene TRBV30 combines with J gene TRBJ1-6; D ambiguous. Germline V lookup: CDR1 GTSNPN, CDR2 SVGIG (reference sequence). The CDR3 is 14 amino acids. V shed 2 bases and J shed 0 bases, with 5 bases lying between them. The CDR3 DNA reads TGTGCCTGGAGTCGGAGCTCCTATAATTCACCCCTCCACTTT. Residues: CAWSRSSYNSPLHF.

This clone was detected once. The CDR3 reads CASSPPGLAGEQYF. The CDR3 DNA reads as TGTGCCAGCAGCCCCCCGGGGCTAGCGGGGGAGCAGTACTTC. V gene TRBV7-2 combines with J gene TRBJ2-7, with 9 positions matching TRBD2. V lost 5 bases to trimming and J lost 7 bases; unmatched junction nucleotides: 9. Germline V gives CDR1 SGHTA, CDR2 FQGNSA. The CDR3 has 14 amino acids.

The genes are TRBV10-3 and TRBJ2-1; no reliable D call. Germline CDR1 ENHRY, CDR2 SYGVKD. With 4 bases removed from V and 5 bases from J, the gap between germline ends came to 15 bases. The CDR3 length is 15 residues. CDR3 DNA: TGTGCCATCAGTGCGAGGAGTGGGGATCACAATGAGCAGTTCTTC. As protein: CAISARSGDHNEQFF.

This rearrangement joins TRBV4-1 to TRBJ1-1; D is undetermined. This CDR3 has 14 amino acids. V was trimmed by 1 base and J by 0 bases, leaving 6 bases between them. Per the germline V gene, CDR1 is MGHRA and CDR2 is YSYEKL. CDR3 in amino acids: CASSQGPMNTEAFF. CDR3 nucleotide sequence: TGCGCCAGCAGCCAAGGTCCCATGAACACTGAAGCTTTCTTT.

The V gene is TRBV27, the J gene TRBJ1-2; D possibly corresponds to TRBD1 (6 bases). Germline V gene data show CDR1 as MNHEY and CDR2 as SMNVEV (reference sequence). The CDR3 extends over 14 amino acids. The V end was cut by 6 bases, the J end by 2 bases, with 13 bases between. In DNA, the CDR3 is TGTGCCAGCAGGCTCTCAGGGGCGAACTATGGCTACACCTTC. Protein: CASRLSGANYGYTF.

The chain is built from TRBV14 and TRBJ2-5; possibly TRBD1 for D (5 bases). TRBJ2-7 matches the DNA end more closely, so the J call is doubtful. This CDR3 is 15 amino acids long. Germline V CDR1 and CDR2: SGHDN, FVKESK. The chain's CDR3 is CASSPRAGLTYEQYF. As DNA, the CDR3 is TGTGCCAGCAGCCCGAGAGCAGGGCTGACCTACGAGCAGTACTTC.

This chain uses TRBV13 with TRBJ1-4; the D gene is possibly TRBD1 (6 bases). With 2 bases removed from V and 6 bases from J, the gap between germline ends came to 13 bases. CDR1 PRHDT and CDR2 FYEKMQ come from the germline V gene (reference sequence). CDR3 length equals 15 residues. CDR3 protein: CASSLSGRGDEKLFF. The CDR3 nucleotides read TGTGCCAGCAGCTTATCCGGCAGGGGTGATGAAAAACTGTTTTTT.

V and J are TRBV6-6 and TRBJ2-3; 10 positions match TRBD2. Losses at the gene ends were 6 bases for V and 7 bases for J; bases not matched to a gene: 10. The CDR3 totals 15 residues. Germline V lookup: CDR1 MNHNY, CDR2 SVGAGI (reference sequence). The CDR3 nucleotides are TGTGCCAGCAGAACTAGCGGGGAGGGTGATAATACGCAGTATTTT. This gives the protein CASRTSGEGDNTQYF.

The chain carries TRBV6-5 and TRBJ1-2; the D gene is possibly TRBD1 (6 bases). This CDR3 region has 13 residues. CDR1 is MNHEY and CDR2 is SVGAGI in the germline V gene. With 2 bases removed from V and 8 bases from J, the gap between germline ends came to 12 bases. The CDR3 loop reads CASSYVGAHGYTF. CDR3 DNA sequence: TGTGCCAGCAGTTACGTGGGGGCCCACGGCTACACCTTC.

V usage is TRBV27 and J usage is TRBJ2-7, with TRBD1 matching over 9 bases. CDR1 and CDR2 (germline): MNHEY, SMNVEV (reference sequence). Trimming took 0 bases from V and 3 from J; bases not matched to a gene: 9. The CDR3 is made up of 17 amino acids. The DNA for the CDR3 is TGTGCCAGCAGTTTATCATTTTACCGGGACAGGGACTACGAGCAGTACTTC. It codes for CASSLSFYRDRDYEQYF.

This clone has more than one count but fewer than ten. This rearrangement joins TRBV19 to TRBJ1-1; D is ambiguous. Germline assignment: CDR1 LNHDA and CDR2 SQIVND (reference sequence). The V end lost 3 bases, the J end lost 9 bases, and 8 bases lay between the germline ends. This CDR3 comprises 11 residues. The CDR3 is CASSIPPQAFF. The DNA of the CDR3 is TGTGCCAGTAGTATTCCACCCCAAGCTTTCTTT.